A single sample gave rise to the 20 T cell receptor beta chains below, sequenced in a study of glioma-infiltrating T cells. Amplification of TCR alpha and beta CDR3 regions from RNA used iRepertoire nested multiplex PCR. One entry per CDR3 protein results from TCRdb running MiXCR on the multiplex PCR reads. The sample contains 90,000 to 100,000 distinct CDR3 sequences, around 42% of which appear only once. The source material was glioma tissue, nonneoplastic brain tissue, or PBMCs (not recorded which). The receptor source for this set is a human donor with low-grade glioma or glioblastoma, undergoing nonglioma brain surgery, or in good health (not recorded which).

This clonotype was detected ten times or more. The chain joins TRBV7-2 to TRBJ2-6; D unclear. Germline assignment: CDR1 SGHTA and CDR2 FQGNSA. Trimming shortened V by 5 bases and J by 0 bases, and 14 bases separated the two germline ends. This CDR3 contains 17 residues. The CDR3 reads CASSPQSRFSGANVLTF. The CDR3 region has the DNA TGTGCCAGCAGCCCCCAAAGTCGGTTCTCTGGGGCCAACGTCCTGACTTTC.

This clonotype occurred many times. This chain links TRBV20-1 with TRBJ1-2, with 9 bases aligning to TRBD1. V gave up 2 bases and J gave up 2 bases; unmatched junction bases: 0. Germline CDR1 is DFQATT and CDR2 is SNEGSKA (reference sequence). The CDR3 contains 13 residues. The CDR3 region has the DNA TGCAGTGCTAGAACAGGGGGCAACTATGGCTACACCTTC. As protein: CSARTGGNYGYTF.

This clonotype was seen ten or more times. V gene TRBV28 combines with J gene TRBJ1-6; no clear D gene. The CDR3 spans 16 residues. The germline CDR1 and CDR2 sequences are MDHEN and SYDVKM. The V and J ends lost 5 bases and 7 bases respectively, with 18 bases between them. The CDR3 sequence is CASSRVSRDPNSPLHF. The CDR3 DNA is TGTGCCAGCAGTAGGGTGAGTCGGGATCCGAATTCACCCCTCCACTTT.

In the case of this clonotype: Because the CDR3 is missing its conserved closing phenylalanine or tryptophan, this is likely a read error. It is unclear where the CDR3 begins or ends on the DNA, so no DNA is shown, and the CDR3 is as TCRdb lists it. The rearrangement links TRBV20-1 to TRBJ1-6; the table's D call, TRBD1, was not checked against the DNA. The germline V gene has CDR1 DFQATT and CDR2 SNEGSKA (reference sequence). The CDR3 totals 14 residues, both ends included. Here the CDR3 reads CSAQRQGKNSPVHS.

As concerns this clonotype: One junction end does not reproduce the germline sequence, and a read error may be involved. The V and J genes are TRBV6-1 and TRBJ1-1; TRBD1 matches 8 bases. Germline V gives CDR1 MNHNS, CDR2 SASEGT. The CDR3 totals 15 residues. In nucleotides, the CDR3 is TGTGCCAGCAGGCACAGGACAGGGATGGGCACTGAAGCTTCCTTT. It specifies CASRHRTGMGTEASF.

The genes are TRBV7-2 and TRBJ2-5; D may be TRBD2 (6 bases). The CDR3 covers 13 residues. CDR1 is SGHTA, CDR2 FQGNSA, per germline. V lost 5 bases, J lost 13 bases, and 20 bases lay in between. In DNA form, the CDR3 reads TGTGCCAGCAGCCCCGGGGGAGCCGGGGCCCGGTACTTC. This sequence encodes CASSPGGAGARYF.

As for this clonotype: Because it lacks the conserved phenylalanine or tryptophan at the end, this CDR3 is likely a read error. The chain employs TRBV20-1 and TRBJ1-2, with D perhaps TRBD1 (5 bases). The CDR3 sequence is 13 residues long. With 3 bases removed from V and 4 bases from J, the gap between germline ends came to 12 bases. Germline assignment: CDR1 DFQATT and CDR2 SNEGSKA (reference sequence). The CDR3 loop is CSASTVGVYGYTS. As DNA, the CDR3 is TGCAGTGCTAGTACGGTAGGGGTCTATGGCTACACCTCC.

This clonotype was seen repeatedly, ten times or more. The chain carries TRBV28 and TRBJ2-7; TRBD1 agrees at 9 bases. Germline V gene lookup returns CDR1 MDHEN and CDR2 SYDVKM. Unmatched junction bases numbered 6, after V lost 6 bases and J lost 3 bases. The CDR3 loop spans 14 amino acids. CDR3 in amino acids: CASSRQGGIYEQYF. The CDR3, as DNA: TGTGCCAGCAGCAGACAGGGGGGAATCTACGAGCAGTACTTC.

This clonotype showed up many times. The V call is TRBV19, the J call TRBJ2-5; 8 positions match TRBD2. Germline assignment: CDR1 LNHDA and CDR2 SQIVND (reference sequence). The CDR3 consists of 14 residues. V shed 4 bases, J shed 5 bases, and the junction held 6 bases outside the gene matches. The CDR3 DNA is TGTGCCAGTAGTACCCCCGGGACTAGGGAGACCCAGTACTTC. It encodes CASSTPGTRETQYF.

By share, this clonotype counts as medium-sized. CDR3 nucleotide sequence: TGTGCCAGCAGTTACCCGATGACAGGGATCGATGAGCAGTTCTTC. Its protein is CASSYPMTGIDEQFF. The chain is built from TRBV6-2 or TRBV6-3 and TRBJ2-1; 7 bases line up with TRBD1. The CDR3 loop spans 15 amino acids. J was trimmed by 8 bases and V by 2 bases; bases with no gene match: 9. The germline V gene encodes CDR1 MNHEY and CDR2 SVGEGT.

Only a few counts were recorded for this clonotype. This rearrangement joins TRBV12-3 or TRBV12-4 to TRBJ2-1; 8 nucleotides line up with TRBD2. This CDR3 region has 14 residues. V lost 3 bases and J lost 13; bases outside the gene matches: 11. In DNA form, the CDR3 reads TGTGCCAGCAGTTTGGTTCAGCGGGAGAGTACTCAGTTCTTC. This sequence encodes CASSLVQRESTQFF.

This clonotype was observed many times. This rearrangement joins TRBV2 to TRBJ2-1; the match to TRBD2 covers 10 bases. From germline, CDR1 is SNHLY and CDR2 FYNNEI. The CDR3 runs 12 residues. After removal of 7 bases from V and 8 bases from J, the junction contained 2 bases not matched to a gene. The DNA of the CDR3 is TGTGCCAGCAATCTAGCGGGAGATGAGCAGTTCTTC. Its translation: CASNLAGDEQFF. Full variable domain (rest looked up from reference TRBV2 and TRBJ2-1): EPEVTQTPSHQVTQMGQEVILRCVPISNHLYFYWYRQILGQKVEFLVSFYNNEISEKSEIFDDQFSVERPDGSNFTLKIRSTKLEDSAMYFCASNLAGDEQFFGPGTRLTVL.

J is TRBJ2-7 and V is TRBV5-4, with 7 nucleotides matching TRBD2. This CDR3 spans 15 amino acids. The germline gives CDR1 SGHNT, CDR2 YYREEE (reference sequence). V gave up 0 bases and J gave up 1 base; unmatched junction bases: 4. CDR3 region: CASSLDPSGSYEQYF. The CDR3 DNA reads TGTGCCAGCAGCTTGGACCCTAGCGGATCCTACGAGCAGTACTTC.

This clonotype has only a few counts. The chain uses TRBV7-8 and TRBJ2-1; D might be TRBD2 (5 bases). The CDR3 spans 13 residues. Germline V gene sequence: CDR1 SGHVS, CDR2 FQNEAQ. The V end lost 2 bases, the J end lost 11 bases, and 13 bases lay between the germline ends. The CDR3 sequence: CASSLMAGGKQFF. The CDR3 DNA sequence: TGTGCCAGCAGCTTAATGGCTGGAGGTAAGCAGTTCTTC.

This clonotype was counted ten times or more. The gene calls are TRBV10-2 and TRBJ1-4; tentative D call: TRBD1 (5 bases). Germline loops: CDR1 WSHSY, CDR2 SAAADI. This CDR3 has 14 residues. Trimming stripped 7 bases from V and 7 bases from J, with 16 bases between. The CDR3 sequence: CASTSGTHGEKLFF. CDR3 DNA: TGCGCCAGCACCTCCGGGACCCACGGTGAAAAACTGTTTTTT.

The V call is TRBV6-1, the J call TRBJ1-6; D unresolved. This CDR3 has 15 residues. The V end was cut by 11 bases, the J end by 7 bases, with 21 bases between. Looked up from germline, CDR1 is MNHNS and CDR2 is SASEGT. CDR3 protein: CAFSDIPVVNSPLHF. CDR3 nucleotide sequence: TGTGCCTTCAGTGACATTCCGGTCGTAAATTCACCCCTCCACTTT.

V usage is TRBV28 and J usage is TRBJ2-3; either TRBD1 or TRBD2 may fit D (5 bases each). V was pared by 2 bases and J by 2 bases, with 14 bases between. CDR3 length equals 16 residues. Germline CDR1 MDHEN, CDR2 SYDVKM. The DNA for the CDR3 is TGTGCCAGCAGTTTAGGGGGTGCAGGGACCACAGATACGCAGTATTTT. It codes for CASSLGGAGTTDTQYF.

This clonotype has ten or more counts. The chain is built from TRBV6-5 and TRBJ2-5; D is unclear. Deletions cut 0 bases from V and 2 bases from J, with 10 bases between. This CDR3 contains 15 residues. Looked up from germline, CDR1 is MNHEY and CDR2 is SVGAGI. DNA of the CDR3: TGTGCCAGCAGTTACTCTGGATTAGTTCAAGAGACCCAGTACTTC. It encodes CASSYSGLVQETQYF.

This clonotype was seen many times. This chain links TRBV7-2 with TRBJ2-1, with TRBD2 matching 9 bases. Losses at the gene ends were 5 bases for V and 5 bases for J; bases not matched to a gene: 7. Per the germline V gene, CDR1 is SGHTA and CDR2 is FQGNSA. This CDR3 has 15 amino acids. CDR3 region: CASSPTGTSNNEQFF. CDR3 nucleotide sequence: TGTGCCAGCAGCCCCACCGGGACTAGCAACAATGAGCAGTTCTTC.

This clonotype has a count of ten or more. This chain joins TRBV28 and TRBJ2-7; 9 bases map to TRBD2. Germline V gene sequence: CDR1 MDHEN, CDR2 SYDVKM. With 9 bases clipped from V and 3 bases from J, the junction kept 12 bases outside the gene matches. This CDR3 region has 15 residues. The CDR3 coding sequence is TGTGCCAGTAACGACGGGCGGGGGGGCCACTACGAGCAGTACTTC. Translating gives CASNDGRGGHYEQYF.